The 29 T cell receptor beta chains listed next were all sequenced from one sample in a study of cytomegalovirus exposure and HLA in healthy donors. The PCR ran on 60 Vbeta and 13 Jbeta primers. This table comes from immunoSEQ multiplex PCR, and its TCRdb copy is limited to in-frame clones, with some not included. The sample has 75,000 to 100,000 clones; more than 65% are singletons. The sequencing input was PBMCs. All receptors derive from a man aged 55 to 70 in good health and CMV-seronegative.

The V call is TRBV6-1, the J call TRBJ1-5; no reliable D call. The CDR3 consists of 13 residues. CDR1 is MNHNS, CDR2 SASEGT, per germline. V lost 6 bases to trimming and J lost 4 bases, with 10 bases between them. CDR3 residues: CASSVTLNQPQHF. The CDR3 DNA is TGTGCCAGCAGCGTTACTTTAAATCAGCCCCAGCATTTT.

The chain links TRBV2 to TRBJ2-2, with 12 positions matching TRBD2. The CDR3 runs 15 residues. The junction had 4 bases not matched to a gene; V was cut back by 6 bases and J by 5 bases. Germline V lookup: CDR1 SNHLY, CDR2 FYNNEI. The CDR3 sequence is CASRVGLAGTGELFF. The CDR3 DNA sequence: TGTGCCAGCAGAGTCGGACTAGCGGGAACCGGGGAGCTGTTTTTT.

This clone was observed a few times. The rearrangement joins TRBV6-1 to TRBJ1-1; D not resolved. V lost 4 bases and J 1 base, leaving 7 bases between the germline ends. From germline, CDR1 is MNHNS and CDR2 SASEGT. The CDR3 is made up of 13 amino acids. The CDR3 region is CASSAGENTEAFF. DNA of the CDR3: TGTGCCAGCAGTGCGGGAGAGAACACTGAAGCTTTCTTT.

This clone was detected only a few times. The CDR3 nucleotides read TGTGCCAGCAGCCTGCCCCTAGCGGGAGTAGGCGAGACCCAGTACTTC. Its translation: CASSLPLAGVGETQYF. The V call is TRBV5-4, the J call TRBJ2-5, with TRBD2 matching 10 bases. CDR1 SGHNT and CDR2 YYREEE come from the germline V gene (reference sequence). CDR3 length: 16 amino acids. After removal of 4 bases from V and 5 bases from J, the junction contained 11 bases not matched to a gene.

The chain carries TRBV7-2 and TRBJ2-7, with 9 bases lining up with TRBD2. The CDR3 is made up of 14 amino acids. V lost 6 bases, J lost 2 bases, and 5 bases stayed unmatched. Germline CDR1 is SGHTA and CDR2 is FQGNSA. CDR3 bases: TGTGCCAGCAGTCCACTAGCGGGCCCCTACGAGCAGTACTTC. The encoded protein is CASSPLAGPYEQYF.

In this sample, this clone turned up a few times. The chain joins TRBV4-1 to TRBJ2-3; possible D gene TRBD2, 6 bases. Deletions cut 3 bases from V and 3 bases from J, with 13 bases between. CDR1 is MGHRA, CDR2 YSYEKL, per germline. The CDR3 loop spans 15 amino acids. In nucleotides, the CDR3 is TGCGCCAGCAGCCAGCGGGGTTTGCCTACAGATACGCAGTATTTT. Amino acids: CASSQRGLPTDTQYF.

The gene calls are TRBV7-2 and TRBJ2-3; D remains ambiguous. Germline assignment: CDR1 SGHTA and CDR2 FQGNSA. The CDR3 is 13 amino acids. V lost 6 bases and J lost 4, with 11 bases in between. The CDR3 sequence: CASSYVPPDTQYF. CDR3 nucleotides: TGTGCCAGCAGTTATGTCCCCCCAGATACGCAGTATTTT.

This clone came up a few times. The chain links TRBV6-1 to TRBJ1-5; D possibly corresponds to TRBD1 (5 bases). Germline V gene data show CDR1 as MNHNS and CDR2 as SASEGT. The CDR3 runs 15 residues. V lost 0 bases to trimming and J lost 9 bases, with 15 bases between them. CDR3 nucleotide sequence: TGTGCCAGCAGTGAAGCCTTGAGGGCCGGGGGGCCCCAGCATTTT. Its protein product is CASSEALRAGGPQHF.

CDR3 residues: CASSSDRNTEAFF. As DNA, the CDR3 is TGTGCCAGCAGCTCGGACAGGAACACTGAAGCTTTCTTT. The chain links TRBV2 to TRBJ1-1; D is perhaps TRBD1 (6 bases). Germline CDR1 reads SNHLY; CDR2 reads FYNNEI. This CDR3 spans 13 amino acids. The V gene lost 6 bases and the J gene lost 1 base, with 9 bases spanning the gap.

In this sample, this clone turned up a few times. The J gene is TRBJ1-1, the V gene TRBV13; the D gene is possibly TRBD1 (5 bases). Germline V gene data show CDR1 as PRHDT and CDR2 as FYEKMQ (reference sequence). The CDR3 totals 13 residues. Trimming took 4 bases from V and 6 from J, leaving 12 bases between them. For the CDR3, the DNA is TGTGCCAGCAGCTCCCACCGGGGGTCTGAAGCTTTCTTT. The encoded protein is CASSSHRGSEAFF. Filled out from reference TRBV13 and TRBJ1-1, the complete variable domain reads AAGVIQSPRHLIKEKRETATLKCYPIPRHDTVYWYQQGPGQDPQFLISFYEKMQSDKGSIPDRFSAQQFSDYHSELNMSSLELGDSALYFCASSSHRGSEAFFGQGTRLTVV.

The rearrangement uses TRBV2 and TRBJ2-1; D may be TRBD1 (6 bases). Looked up from germline, CDR1 is SNHLY and CDR2 is FYNNEI. There are 12 residues in the CDR3. V was clipped by 8 bases and J by 4 bases, with 9 bases between them. CDR3 DNA: TGTGCCAGCGGCACAGGGTACAATGAGCAGTTCTTC. It encodes CASGTGYNEQFF.

The J gene is TRBJ2-7, the V gene TRBV6-1, with TRBD1 identical over 8 bases. The CDR3 extends over 15 amino acids. CDR1 is MNHNS, CDR2 SASEGT, per germline. After removal of 6 bases from V and 4 bases from J, the junction contained 11 bases not matched to a gene. Written as DNA, the CDR3 is TGTGCCAGCAGCCTCGACAGGGGAGGCTTTTACGAGCAGTACTTC. Protein sequence: CASSLDRGGFYEQYF.

This CDR3 reads CASSLTGTGELFF. The CDR3 coding sequence is TGTGCCAGCAGTCTAACAGGGACCGGGGAGCTGTTTTTT. This sequence joins TRBV6-4 and TRBJ2-2; a weak D match, TRBD1 (6 bases). The CDR3 spans 13 residues. V was pared by 5 bases and J by 5 bases, with 9 bases between. Germline V lookup: CDR1 MRHNA, CDR2 SNTAGT.

The J gene is TRBJ1-3, the V gene TRBV5-5, with D possibly being TRBD1 (5 bases). The CDR3 is made up of 15 amino acids. The V and J ends lost 2 bases and 6 bases respectively, with 15 bases between them. Germline V gene sequence: CDR1 SGHKS, CDR2 YYEKEE (reference sequence). The CDR3 region is CASSLQVISPNTIYF. The CDR3 DNA reads TGTGCCAGCAGCTTACAGGTGATTTCGCCAAACACCATATATTTT. The full variable domain, rest sourced from reference TRBV5-5 and TRBJ1-3, is DAGVTQSPTHLIKTRGQQVTLRCSPISGHKSVSWYQQVLGQGPQFIFQYYEKEERGRGNFPDRFSARQFPNYSSELNVNALLLGDSALYLCASSLQVISPNTIYFGEGSWLTVV.

J is TRBJ2-1 and V is TRBV30; D gene unclear. The CDR3 consists of 13 residues. Per germline, CDR1 GTSNPN and CDR2 SVGIG (reference sequence). Trimming pared 2 bases from V and 0 bases from J, leaving 5 bases between. As DNA, the CDR3 is TGTGCCTGGAGTAGGAGCTCCTACAATGAGCAGTTCTTC. Translation gives CAWSRSSYNEQFF.

The chain recombines TRBV5-1 with TRBJ2-7, with 10 positions matching TRBD1. Trimming cost V 4 bases and J 7 bases; bases outside gene matches: 8. Germline V gene lookup returns CDR1 SGHRS and CDR2 YFSETQ. CDR3 size: 14 residues. CDR3 DNA sequence: TGCGCCAGCAGCCCGGGACAGGGGTCGGGTGAGCAGTACTTC. This encodes CASSPGQGSGEQYF.

This sequence joins TRBV6-1 and TRBJ2-6; D gene ambiguous. Germline loops: CDR1 MNHNS, CDR2 SASEGT. The CDR3 is 14 residues long. V was cut by 8 bases and J by 0 bases, with 8 bases left in between. CDR3 coding DNA: TGTGCCAGCGCAGGATACTCTGGGGCCAACGTCCTGACTTTC. It encodes CASAGYSGANVLTF.

The chain joins TRBV9 to TRBJ2-3; 7 nucleotides agree with TRBD2. V was clipped by 1 base and J by 4 bases; unmatched bases: 6. This CDR3 has 15 amino acids. Germline lookup yields CDR1 SGDLS and CDR2 YYNGEE. In DNA form, the CDR3 reads TGTGCCAGCAGCGTATCTGGGCTAGCGGCAGATACGCAGTATTTT. It translates to CASSVSGLAADTQYF. Full variable domain (missing parts from reference TRBV9 and TRBJ2-3): DSGVTQTPKHLITATGQRVTLRCSPRSGDLSVYWYQQSLDQGLQFLIQYYNGEERAKGNILERFSAQQFPDLHSELNLSSLELGDSALYFCASSVSGLAADTQYFGPGTRLTVL.

This sequence joins TRBV7-2 and TRBJ2-3, with D possibly TRBD2 on 6 matching bases. The ends were cut back, 5 bases at V and 5 bases at J, with 14 bases in the middle. The CDR3 is 14 residues long. Germline CDR1 is SGHTA and CDR2 is FQGNSA. The CDR3 loop reads CASSAEIGRDTQYF. The CDR3 region has the DNA TGTGCCAGCAGCGCAGAAATCGGGAGAGATACGCAGTATTTT.

This chain joins TRBV15 and TRBJ2-4, with 8 bases identical to TRBD1. The CDR3 length is 18 residues. With V trimmed by 0 bases and J by 0 bases, 7 bases remained unmatched. From germline, CDR1 is LNHNV and CDR2 YYDKDF (reference sequence). The CDR3 DNA reads TGTGCCACCAGCAGAGATCCTTATACAGGGGGAGCCAAAAACATTCAGTACTTC. Protein product: CATSRDPYTGGAKNIQYF. Full variable domain (rest looked up from reference TRBV15 and TRBJ2-4): DAMVIQNPRYQVTQFGKPVTLSCSQTLNHNVMYWYQQKSSQAPKLLFHYYDKDFNNEADTPDNFQSRRPNTSFCFLDIRSPGLGDTAMYLCATSRDPYTGGAKNIQYFGAGTRLSVL.

The V call is TRBV28, the J call TRBJ2-7; D unresolved. CDR3 length: 14 residues. The germline V gene has CDR1 MDHEN and CDR2 SYDVKM. V lost 5 bases, J lost 1 base, and 12 bases lay in between. Written as DNA, the CDR3 is TGTGCCAGCAGTCCACCAGGCCAGTCCTACGAGCAGTACTTC. Translation gives CASSPPGQSYEQYF. Complete variable domain (other parts from reference TRBV28 and TRBJ2-7): DVKVTQSSRYLVKRTGEKVFLECVQDMDHENMFWYRQDPGLGLRLIYFSYDVKMKEKGDIPEGYSVSREKKERFSLILESASTNQTSMYLCASSPPGQSYEQYFGPGTRLTVT.

V and J are TRBV27 and TRBJ1-5; 7 bases line up with TRBD1. The CDR3 consists of 15 residues. V lost 3 bases, J lost 7 bases, and 9 bases stayed unmatched. Germline CDR1 reads MNHEY; CDR2 reads SMNVEV (reference sequence). This CDR3 is CASSLYRGSGQPQHF. The CDR3 region has the DNA TGTGCCAGCAGTTTGTACAGGGGATCGGGGCAGCCCCAGCATTTT.

The chain has TRBV29-1 and TRBJ2-7; D possibly corresponds to TRBD2 (6 bases). V was trimmed by 6 bases and J by 5 bases, leaving 17 bases between them. Germline V CDR1 and CDR2: SQVTM, ANQGSEA. CDR3 size: 13 residues. The CDR3 region has the DNA TGCAGCGTGTGGACGGGAGATAAAGACGAGCAGTACTTC. This translates into CSVWTGDKDEQYF.

This clone turned up a few times. The V and J genes are TRBV6-1 and TRBJ2-3, with D perhaps TRBD1 (6 bases). CDR3 length: 14 amino acids. Germline V gene sequence: CDR1 MNHNS, CDR2 SASEGT. Trimming left V 4 bases short and J 4 bases short, with 12 bases between. DNA of the CDR3: TGTGCCAGCAGTGCGGGGCAGGGGTCAGATACGCAGTATTTT. This encodes CASSAGQGSDTQYF.

V usage is TRBV2 and J usage is TRBJ1-1; D is unresolved. Germline CDR1 is SNHLY and CDR2 is FYNNEI. V dropped 11 bases and J dropped 5 bases, with 18 bases sitting between them. The CDR3 consists of 13 residues. The CDR3 DNA follows: TGTGCCCGCACCCCCGACCGGCGGACTGAAGCTTTCTTT. Translation gives CARTPDRRTEAFF.

This clone was observed a few times. The genes are TRBV19 and TRBJ2-7; 8 bases are a match to TRBD1. V lost 4 bases to trimming and J lost 1 base; unmatched junction nucleotides: 6. The CDR3 extends over 15 amino acids. From germline, CDR1 is LNHDA and CDR2 SQIVND (reference sequence). The CDR3 protein is CASSTGQGPSYEQYF. Here the CDR3 DNA reads TGTGCCAGTAGTACCGGACAGGGTCCATCCTACGAGCAGTACTTC.

This chain links TRBV10-3 with TRBJ1-2; 9 bases match TRBD1. V trimming: 5 bases; J trimming: 0 bases; junction bases outside the gene matches: 13. The CDR3 extends over 18 amino acids. Germline V gene lookup returns CDR1 ENHRY and CDR2 SYGVKD. This CDR3 reads CAISRGGTGTTSNYGYTF. DNA for the CDR3: TGTGCCATCAGTCGGGGGGGGACAGGGACCACTTCTAACTATGGCTACACCTTC.

The chain uses TRBV5-1 and TRBJ2-3; D is unclear. Trimming took off 6 bases at V and 2 bases at J, with 7 bases between the two ends. The length of the CDR3 is 12 residues. The germline CDR1 and CDR2 sequences are SGHRS and YFSETQ. CDR3 amino acids: CASTRDTDTQYF. CDR3 nucleotides: TGCGCCAGCACCCGAGACACAGATACGCAGTATTTT.

V and J are TRBV6-5 and TRBJ2-3, with D unresolved. Germline V CDR1 and CDR2: MNHEY, SVGAGI. The CDR3 is 13 amino acids. Trimming shortened V by 10 bases and J by 0 bases, and 11 bases separated the two germline ends. In nucleotides, the CDR3 is TGTGCCACCGCACCCACTAGCACAGATACGCAGTATTTT. It codes for CATAPTSTDTQYF.